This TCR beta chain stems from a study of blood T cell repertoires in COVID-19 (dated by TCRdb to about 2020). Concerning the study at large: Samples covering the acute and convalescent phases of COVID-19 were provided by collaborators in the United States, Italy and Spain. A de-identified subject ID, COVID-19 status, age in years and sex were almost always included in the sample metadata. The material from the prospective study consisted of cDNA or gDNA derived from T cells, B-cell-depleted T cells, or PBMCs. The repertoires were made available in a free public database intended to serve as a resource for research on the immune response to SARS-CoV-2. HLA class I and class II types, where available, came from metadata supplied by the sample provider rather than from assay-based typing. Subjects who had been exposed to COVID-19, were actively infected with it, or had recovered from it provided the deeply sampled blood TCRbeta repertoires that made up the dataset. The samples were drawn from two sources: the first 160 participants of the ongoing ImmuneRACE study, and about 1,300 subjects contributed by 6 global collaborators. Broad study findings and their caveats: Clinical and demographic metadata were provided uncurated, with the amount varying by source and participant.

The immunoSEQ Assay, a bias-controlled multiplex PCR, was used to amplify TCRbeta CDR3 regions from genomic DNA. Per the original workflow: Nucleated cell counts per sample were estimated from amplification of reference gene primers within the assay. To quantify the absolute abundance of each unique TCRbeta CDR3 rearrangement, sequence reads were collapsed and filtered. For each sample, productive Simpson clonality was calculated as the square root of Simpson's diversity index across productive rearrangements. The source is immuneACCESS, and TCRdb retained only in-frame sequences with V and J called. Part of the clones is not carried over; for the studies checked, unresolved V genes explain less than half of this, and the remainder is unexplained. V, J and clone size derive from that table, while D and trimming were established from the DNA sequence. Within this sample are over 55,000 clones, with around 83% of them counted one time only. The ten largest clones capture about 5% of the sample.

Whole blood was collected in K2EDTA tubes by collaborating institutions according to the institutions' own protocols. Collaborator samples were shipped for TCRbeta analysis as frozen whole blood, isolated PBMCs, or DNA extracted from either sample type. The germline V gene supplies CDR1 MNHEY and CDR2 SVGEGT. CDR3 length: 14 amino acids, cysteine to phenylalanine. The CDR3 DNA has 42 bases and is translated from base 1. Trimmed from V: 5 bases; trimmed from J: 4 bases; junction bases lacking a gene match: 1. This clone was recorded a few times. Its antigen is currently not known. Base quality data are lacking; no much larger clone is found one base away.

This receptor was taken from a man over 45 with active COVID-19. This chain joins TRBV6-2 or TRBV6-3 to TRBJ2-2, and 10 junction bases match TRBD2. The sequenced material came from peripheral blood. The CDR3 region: CASSSGRATGELFF. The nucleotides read TGTGCCAGCAGTAGCGGGAGGGCCACCGGGGAGCTGTTTTTT.